The present entry profiles one T cell receptor beta chain with its context. Antigen specificity is unknown. The data were taken from a study of beta chain features in type 1 diabetes. General study findings and limits: Researchers caution that PCR might favor shorter templates, equally among patients and controls. Diminished insertions and augmented deletions at VDJ junctions characterized type 1 diabetes patients. Within each of all four CD4+ subsets, Type 1 diabetes patients had TCRB CDR3s that were moderately but significantly shorter.

Trimming took off 5 bases at V and 2 bases at J, with 11 bases between the two ends. Germline V gene data show CDR1 as MNHEY and CDR2 as SMNVEV (reference sequence). The CDR3 has 14 residues. Expressed TCRB transcripts were sequenced after all isolated RNA was converted to cDNA. Repertoires were generated with immunoSEQ multiplex PCR, while TCRdb's copy carries only in-frame clones and drops some. This sample has about 260,000 clones, with about a fifth found just once. The specimen sequenced was naive CD4+ T cells from blood. The chain recombines TRBV27 with TRBJ2-3; the D is unclear. The receptor's source is a woman in her forties with type 1 diabetes. The CDR3 nucleotides are TGTGCCAGCAGTCCTGACACAAACACAGATACGCAGTATTTT. Amino acids: CASSPDTNTDTQYF.